This T cell receptor (beta chain) was profiled in a study of blood T cell repertoires in COVID-19. The repertoire was sequenced with immunoSEQ multiplex PCR; TCRdb's copy has only in-frame clones and lacks some. The sample includes 200,000 to 250,000 clones, less than 90% of them seen just once. The CDR3 loop spans 13 amino acids. V dropped 3 bases and J dropped 9 bases, with 12 bases sitting between them. CDR1 and CDR2 from the germline V gene are LNHDA and SQIVND (reference sequence). V is TRBV19 and J is TRBJ1-5; a possible D gene is TRBD1 (5 bases). Sequencing input: PBMCs or T cells enriched from blood (not recorded which). The receptor was derived from a woman aged 25 to 39 who had recovered from COVID-19. The CDR3 coding sequence is TGTGCCAGTAGTATGGTCGGGGGTTGGCCCCAGCATTTT. This gives the protein CASSMVGGWPQHF.